These T cell receptor beta chains were read from a single sample in a study of TIL therapy for anti-PD-1-resistant metastatic lung cancer. Profiled with immunoSEQ multiplex PCR; TCRdb holds only in-frame clones, not every one. The sample includes about 50,000 clones, approximately 83% of them seen just once. This material consisted of blood, taken at baseline. The receptors shown here come from a person aged 25 to 85 with non-small cell lung cancer. The CDR3 runs from the conserved cysteine through the conserved F or W. D genes are given only for firm matches. Clone size appears in some rows only: once, few, many, or a class for an expanded clone.

TRBV6-6	TRBJ2-3	NA	NA	CASSQITDTQYF	TGTGCCAGCAGCCAGATCACAGATACGCAGTATTTT
TRBV5-6	TRBJ2-1	NA	NA	CASSPAGQGRRNEQFF	TGTGCCAGCAGCCCCGCCGGGCAGGGTCGTCGGAATGAGCAGTTCTTC
TRBV6-5	TRBJ1-5	NA	NA	CASSYSIRDRSQHF	TGTGCCAGCAGTTACTCAATAAGGGATCGATCCCAGCATTTT
TRBV11-2	TRBJ1-5	NA	NA	CASSLVGSNQPQHF	TGTGCCAGCAGCTTAGTAGGGAGCAATCAGCCCCAGCATTTT
TRBV29-1	TRBJ2-5	once	TRBD1	CSVSRGWGTGKETQYF	TGCAGCGTTTCGAGGGGGTGGGGGACAGGGAAAGAGACCCAGTACTTC
TRBV27	TRBJ1-1	few	NA	CASSLGTEAFF	TGTGCCAGCAGTTTGGGGACTGAAGCTTTCTTT
TRBV6-5	TRBJ2-3	NA	TRBD1	CASSYLTGGGYTQYF	TGTGCCAGCAGTTACCTGACAGGGGGCGGGTATACGCAGTATTTT
TRBV14	TRBJ2-5	NA	TRBD2	CASSQAQPWPSGGGETQYF	TGTGCCAGCAGCCAAGCTCAGCCCTGGCCGAGCGGGGGTGGAGAGACCCAGTACTTC
TRBV28	TRBJ1-2	NA	TRBD1	CASSLEQGVNYGYTF	TGTGCCAGCAGTTTGGAACAGGGGGTGAACTATGGCTACACCTTC
TRBV9	TRBJ1-3	NA	NA	CASSDGYSGNTIYF	TGTGCCAGCAGCGACGGATATTCTGGAAACACCATATATTTT
TRBV11-2	TRBJ2-7	NA	TRBD1	CASSPRTGSYEQYF	TGTGCCAGCAGCCCCCGGACAGGGAGCTACGAGCAGTACTTC
TRBV9	TRBJ1-1	NA	NA	CASSVQMNTEAFF	TGTGCCAGCAGCGTCCAGATGAACACTGAAGCTTTCTTT
TRBV9	TRBJ2-1	NA	NA	CASSVGAREQFF	TGTGCCAGCAGCGTAGGGGCCCGTGAGCAGTTCTTC
TRBV28	TRBJ2-1	NA	TRBD1	CASSFLGTGPNAQFF	TGTGCCAGCAGTTTCCTCGGGACAGGCCCTAACGCACAGTTCTTC
TRBV3-1/TRBV3-2	TRBJ1-5	NA	NA	CASSQAGSNQPQHF	TGTGCCAGCAGCCAAGCCGGTAGCAATCAGCCCCAGCATTTT
TRBV11-2	TRBJ2-1	NA	NA	CASSRTLLAGNEQFF	TGTGCCAGCAGCCGTACGCTACTAGCTGGCAATGAGCAGTTCTTC
TRBV6-6	TRBJ1-2	NA	NA	CASRGFYGYTF	TGTGCCAGCCGGGGATTCTATGGCTACACCTTC
TRBV7-3	TRBJ2-3	NA	TRBD2	CASSLRTSGSNTQYF	TGTGCCAGCAGCTTAAGGACTAGCGGATCGAATACGCAGTATTTT
TRBV9	TRBJ1-2	NA	NA	CASSVEGYGYTF	TGTGCCAGCAGCGTAGAAGGCTATGGCTACACCTTC
TRBV4-1	TRBJ2-7	NA	NA	CASSQDAGAYYEQYF	TGCGCCAGCAGCCAAGATGCAGGCGCGTATTACGAGCAGTACTTC
TRBV11-3	TRBJ1-1	few	NA	CASSLKGSEAFF	TGTGCCAGCAGCTTAAAAGGGAGTGAAGCTTTCTTT
TRBV7-8	TRBJ2-3	NA	TRBD2	CASSSIPLAGGPMDTQYF	TGTGCCAGCAGCTCCATCCCACTAGCGGGGGGGCCCATGGATACGCAGTATTTT
TRBV7-9	TRBJ2-2	medium-sized	TRBD1	CASSPPGTGLSGELFF	TGTGCCAGCAGCCCCCCCGGGACAGGTCTGTCCGGGGAGCTGTTTTTT
TRBV6-2/TRBV6-3	TRBJ1-4	NA	NA	CASSYGRATNEKLFF	TGTGCCAGCAGTTACGGCCGGGCAACTAATGAAAAACTGTTTTTT
TRBV5-4	TRBJ2-7	NA	NA	CASSSLDGSFSYEQYF	TGTGCCAGCAGCTCGTTGGACGGTAGTTTCTCCTACGAGCAGTACTTC
TRBV29-1	TRBJ2-1	NA	TRBD2	CSVDGTSGTYNEQFF	TGCAGCGTTGACGGGACTAGCGGGACCTACAATGAGCAGTTCTTC
TRBV5-1	TRBJ1-4	NA	NA	CASSWTAAGEKLFF	TGCGCCAGCAGTTGGACAGCGGCGGGAGAAAAACTGTTTTTT
TRBV10-1	TRBJ2-7	NA	NA	CASRTGGSYEQYF	TGCGCCAGCCGGACAGGAGGGTCCTACGAGCAGTACTTC
TRBV5-5	TRBJ1-5	NA	TRBD1	CASSLGGQGAGQPQHF	TGTGCCAGCAGCTTGGGGGGACAGGGGGCGGGTCAGCCCCAGCATTTT
TRBV4-2	TRBJ2-2	NA	NA	CASSPEDSYGELFF	TGTGCCAGCAGCCCGGAGGACAGCTACGGGGAGCTGTTTTTT
TRBV5-6	TRBJ2-7	NA	TRBD2	CASSPLAGGSYEQYF	TGTGCCAGCAGCCCACTAGCGGGGGGCTCCTACGAGCAGTACTTC
TRBV7-2	TRBJ2-3	NA	NA	CASSNRAGFSTDTQYF	TGTGCCAGCAGCAATCGGGCGGGATTTAGCACAGATACGCAGTATTTT
TRBV11-2	TRBJ2-3	NA	NA	CASRSRSTDTQYF	TGTGCCAGCAGATCCCGTAGCACAGATACGCAGTATTTT
TRBV24-1	TRBJ2-3	NA	NA	CATSDSWTALGTDTQYF	TGTGCCACCAGTGACTCTTGGACGGCCCTCGGCACAGATACGCAGTATTTT
TRBV13	TRBJ2-1	NA	TRBD2	CASSLLTSGGRGEQFF	TGTGCCAGCAGCCTACTGACTAGCGGGGGCAGGGGTGAGCAGTTCTTC
TRBV15	TRBJ1-5	NA	NA	CATSRDETRQPQHF	TGTGCCACCAGCAGAGATGAGACCCGGCAGCCCCAGCATTTT
TRBV7-9	TRBJ2-5	NA	NA	CASSEEGGTQYF	TGTGCCAGCAGCGAAGAGGGGGGGACCCAGTACTTC
TRBV7-2	TRBJ2-5	once	NA	CASSTGPTARTQYF	TGTGCCAGCAGCACCGGACCCACCGCCAGGACCCAGTACTTC
TRBV28	TRBJ2-3	NA	NA	CASSLGRRGRTDTQYF	TGTGCCAGCAGTTTAGGAAGGCGGGGCCGCACAGATACGCAGTATTTT
TRBV7-2	TRBJ2-1	NA	NA	CASSLNRGGFDEQFF	TGTGCCAGCAGCTTAAACCGAGGAGGTTTTGATGAGCAGTTCTTC
TRBV6-1	TRBJ1-2	NA	NA	CASSEALRGGYTF	TGTGCCAGCAGTGAAGCACTCAGGGGCGGCTACACCTTC
TRBV10-3	TRBJ2-2	NA	NA	CAISDHGGTGELFF	TGTGCCATCAGTGATCACGGAGGCACCGGGGAGCTGTTTTTT
TRBV11-2	TRBJ2-1	once	NA	CASRKAGEAYNEQFF	TGTGCCAGCAGAAAAGCAGGGGAAGCCTACAATGAGCAGTTCTTC
TRBV28	TRBJ1-1	NA	NA	CASSLGNTEAFF	TGTGCCAGCAGTTTAGGGAACACTGAAGCTTTCTTT
TRBV7-9	TRBJ1-4	NA	NA	CASSLVLSVATNEKLFF	TGTGCCAGCAGCTTAGTTTTGTCCGTTGCAACTAATGAAAAACTGTTTTTT
TRBV3-1/TRBV3-2	TRBJ2-1	NA	TRBD2	CASSQASGPYNEQFF	TGTGCCAGCAGCCAAGCTAGCGGGCCGTACAATGAGCAGTTCTTC
TRBV27	TRBJ2-1	NA	NA	CASSSPRLGRHEQFF	TGTGCCAGCAGTTCCCCCCGCCTAGGACGGCATGAGCAGTTCTTC
TRBV19	TRBJ2-1	NA	NA	CASSRGDLSNEQFF	TGTGCCAGTAGTAGAGGGGACCTCTCTAATGAGCAGTTCTTC